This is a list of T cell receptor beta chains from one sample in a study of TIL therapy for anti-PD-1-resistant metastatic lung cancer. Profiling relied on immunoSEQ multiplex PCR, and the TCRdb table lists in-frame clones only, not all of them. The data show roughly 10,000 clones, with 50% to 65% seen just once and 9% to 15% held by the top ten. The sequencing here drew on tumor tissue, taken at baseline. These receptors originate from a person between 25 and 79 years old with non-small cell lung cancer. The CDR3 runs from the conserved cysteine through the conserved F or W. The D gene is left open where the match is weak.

CAWSGGGSSYEQYF,TRBV30,TRBD2
CASSPRTGFAGELFF,TRBV27,TRBD1
CASSVGAWGEKLFF,TRBV9,NA
CASSRLSQTGSVDTQYF,TRBV19,TRBD1
CAWSGGRSTGELFF,TRBV30,NA
CASSPLSGSYNEQFF,TRBV18,NA
CASSPPPSIGYSYEQYF,TRBV18,NA
CASSQDSGLWSYEQYF,TRBV4-1,NA
CASSSEGQGSYEQYF,TRBV28,TRBD1
CASSLIQGARGGELFF,TRBV5-5,TRBD1
CASSGFLGHATDTQYF,TRBV11-3,NA
CASSRDRGIYNEQFF,TRBV4-1,TRBD1
CASSFRSGSHPYNEQFF,TRBV27,TRBD2
CASSRGRPHRELRVEQYF,TRBV19,NA
CASSPARSGTGELFF,TRBV6-6,NA
CASSPPAGLNTEAFF,TRBV18,NA
CASSYAALDRRAFF,TRBV6-5,TRBD1
CASSLGGPGGYEQYF,TRBV28,TRBD2
CASSLVWDPKDSEQFF,TRBV11-2,NA
CASSVRGWEETQYF,TRBV6-1,NA
CASSQGGEAFRSYNEQFF,TRBV4-1,NA
CASSATSGRAYNEQFF,TRBV9,TRBD2
CASSLAATGSYEQYF,TRBV7-8,NA
CASSIGGTGWGQETQYF,TRBV19,TRBD1
CASSGRDRGGKLFF,TRBV11-3,TRBD1
CASSERGNYGYTF,TRBV2,NA
CASSPLAWADTQYF,TRBV5-6,NA
CASSLAPQVGTGELFF,TRBV7-9,NA
CASSARPNIQYF,TRBV7-9,NA